These T cell receptor beta chains were read from a single sample in a study of blood T cell repertoires in COVID-19. Clones were read by immunoSEQ multiplex PCR, and TCRdb kept only the in-frame ones, dropping some. The top ten hold approximately 14% of the sample, which has some 270,000 clones, around 82% seen once. The material sequenced was peripheral blood. These receptor sequences come from a person between 65 and 79 years old with COVID-19, enrolled during active disease. The CDR3 runs from the conserved cysteine through the conserved F or W. The order of the fields is CDR3 length, clone size, D gene, J gene, V gene, CDR3 DNA, CDR3 protein. A D gene is named only where the DNA matches it firmly. Part of the rows lack a size; the others show once, few, many or a class for expanded clones.

length: 16
size: NA
D: TRBD2
J: TRBJ2-1
V: TRBV7-3
DNA: TGTGCCAGCAGCTCAACTAGCGTGAGCTCCTACAATGAGCAGTTCTTC
CDR3: CASSSTSVSSYNEQFF

length: 14
size: NA
D: NA
J: TRBJ1-1
V: TRBV7-2
DNA: TGTGCCAGCAGCTTAGTTACGAGTTTCACTGAAGCTTTCTTT
CDR3: CASSLVTSFTEAFF

length: 15
size: NA
D: TRBD1
J: TRBJ1-6
V: TRBV7-2
DNA: TGTGCCAGCAGCCTTAATCGACAGGGGGCTACACCCCTCCACTTT
CDR3: CASSLNRQGATPLHF

length: 16
size: NA
D: NA
J: TRBJ1-6
V: TRBV18
DNA: TGTGCCAGCTCACCGGCCGGGACACTTACAAATTCACCCCTCCACTTT
CDR3: CASSPAGTLTNSPLHF

length: 16
size: NA
D: TRBD1
J: TRBJ1-6
V: TRBV7-9
DNA: TGTGCCAGCAGCTTAGGAGGGCCGGGACAGGGCGCACCCCTCCACTTT
CDR3: CASSLGGPGQGAPLHF

length: 12
size: NA
D: NA
J: TRBJ2-5
V: TRBV28
DNA: TGTGCCAGCCGTCAGGGCCGGGAGACCCAGTACTTC
CDR3: CASRQGRETQYF

length: 14
size: NA
D: TRBD1
J: TRBJ2-2
V: TRBV24-1
DNA: TGTGCCACCAGTGGACAGGGTGGGACCGGGGAGCTGTTTTTT
CDR3: CATSGQGGTGELFF

length: 17
size: NA
D: TRBD1
J: TRBJ1-3
V: TRBV28
DNA: TGTGCCAGCAGTAGCGGACAGGGTGTCTTGTTCGGAAACACCATATATTTT
CDR3: CASSSGQGVLFGNTIYF

length: 15
size: NA
D: TRBD1
J: TRBJ2-7
V: TRBV7-2
DNA: TGTGCCAGCAGCTCACAGGGGGGTGGCTCCTACGAGCAGTACTTC
CDR3: CASSSQGGGSYEQYF

length: 16
size: few
D: TRBD1
J: TRBJ1-5
V: TRBV28
DNA: TGTGCCAGCAGTGTACAGGGGGGGGGCGTTCTTCATGCCCAGCATTTT
CDR3: CASSVQGGGVLHAQHF

length: 14
size: few
D: TRBD1
J: TRBJ1-2
V: TRBV5-4
DNA: TGTGCCAGCAGCTTGGGGGGACAGGGTTTTGGCTACACCTTC
CDR3: CASSLGGQGFGYTF

length: 14
size: NA
D: TRBD2
J: TRBJ2-3
V: TRBV7-2
DNA: TGTGCCAGCCTCAAGCGGGGGGGCCCAGATACGCAGTATTTT
CDR3: CASLKRGGPDTQYF

length: 15
size: NA
D: NA
J: TRBJ2-3
V: TRBV7-2
DNA: TGTGCCAGCAGTAGAACCGGGACTGGGATGGATACGCAGTATTTT
CDR3: CASSRTGTGMDTQYF

length: 14
size: NA
D: TRBD1
J: TRBJ2-1
V: TRBV29-1
DNA: TGCAGCGGGGGAGGGACAGGGTTCTTCAATGAGCAGTTCTTC
CDR3: CSGGGTGFFNEQFF

length: 20
size: NA
D: TRBD2
J: TRBJ2-1
V: TRBV9
DNA: TGTGCCAGCAGCGTAGGGAATAGCGGGAGGGGGGGTGTAAGGGACAATGAGCAGTTCTTC
CDR3: CASSVGNSGRGGVRDNEQFF

length: 16
size: NA
D: TRBD2
J: TRBJ2-5
V: TRBV28
DNA: TGTGCCAGCAGTTCGACTAGCGGGAGGGCTCAAGAGACCCAGTACTTC
CDR3: CASSSTSGRAQETQYF

length: 13
size: NA
D: NA
J: TRBJ1-4
V: TRBV10-3
DNA: TGTGCCATCAGTGACCCCGGGTGGGAAAAACTGTTTTTT
CDR3: CAISDPGWEKLFF

length: 14
size: NA
D: NA
J: TRBJ2-7
V: TRBV5-1
DNA: TGCGCCAGCAGTGTCTTGGTCGGGAGCTACGAGCAGTACTTC
CDR3: CASSVLVGSYEQYF

length: 17
size: NA
D: NA
J: TRBJ2-6
V: TRBV5-4
DNA: TGTGCCAGCAGCCCAAGACACGGGAACTCTGGGGCCAACGTCCTGACTTTC
CDR3: CASSPRHGNSGANVLTF

length: 16
size: NA
D: NA
J: TRBJ2-1
V: TRBV19
DNA: TGTGCCAGTACTGGCGGGAACGGTAGATCCTACAATGAGCAGTTCTTC
CDR3: CASTGGNGRSYNEQFF

length: 15
size: NA
D: TRBD1
J: TRBJ2-4
V: TRBV7-9
DNA: TGTGCCAGCAGCTCCCCTCAGGGGGCGCAGGGCATTCAGTACTTC
CDR3: CASSSPQGAQGIQYF

length: 15
size: NA
D: NA
J: TRBJ1-3
V: TRBV18
DNA: TGTGCCAGCTCACCAAGCGGCGACTCTGGAAACACCATATATTTT
CDR3: CASSPSGDSGNTIYF

length: 14
size: once
D: NA
J: TRBJ2-1
V: TRBV5-1
DNA: TGCGCCAGCAGCTTGGATGGAGACTACAATGAGCAGTTCTTC
CDR3: CASSLDGDYNEQFF

length: 13
size: NA
D: NA
J: TRBJ2-1
V: TRBV6-4
DNA: TGTGCCAGCAGTACGGGACACCCCAATGAGCAGTTCTTC
CDR3: CASSTGHPNEQFF

length: 15
size: NA
D: NA
J: TRBJ1-5
V: TRBV6-5
DNA: TGTGCCAGCATTCTGTGGCACAGGGACCATCAGCCCCAGCATTTT
CDR3: CASILWHRDHQPQHF

length: 14
size: few
D: NA
J: TRBJ1-4
V: TRBV5-6
DNA: TGTGCCAGCAGCTTGGGCCAGACAAATGAAAAACTGTTTTTT
CDR3: CASSLGQTNEKLFF

length: 16
size: NA
D: TRBD1
J: TRBJ2-2
V: TRBV7-6
DNA: TGTGCCAGCAGCTCTCCAGGGCAGGGGGCCGCCGGGGAGCTGTTTTTT
CDR3: CASSSPGQGAAGELFF